This T cell receptor (beta chain) was recovered during a study of blood T cell repertoires in COVID-19 (dated by TCRdb to the early 2020s). Background for the entire study: The collaborator samples originated in the United States, Italy and Spain and spanned the acute and convalescent phases of COVID-19. The material from the prospective study consisted of cDNA or gDNA derived from T cells, B-cell-depleted T cells, or PBMCs. Deeply sampled blood TCRbeta repertoires from subjects exposed to, actively infected with, or recovered from COVID-19 were included in the dataset. Sample metadata almost always included a de-identified subject ID, COVID-19 status, age in years and sex. The repertoires were made available in a free public database intended to serve as a resource for research on the immune response to SARS-CoV-2. Samples came from the ongoing ImmuneRACE study (first 160 participants) plus 1,254 subjects from 6 global collaborators. Where available, HLA class I and class II types were taken from metadata supplied by the sample provider and were not determined by assay-based typing. Overall study outcomes, separate from this receptor: How much clinical and demographic metadata was included differed by source and by participant, and the metadata was provided uncurated.

TCRbeta CDR3 regions were amplified from genomic DNA using the immunoSEQ Assay, a bias-controlled multiplex PCR. Regarding the original processing steps: Within the assay, amplification of reference gene primers was used to estimate how many nucleated cells each sample contained. To quantify the absolute abundance of each unique TCRbeta CDR3 rearrangement, sequence reads were collapsed and filtered. Productive Simpson clonality was computed per sample as the square root of Simpson's diversity index over productive rearrangements. The clones in this table, taken by TCRdb from immuneACCESS, are in-frame only. Not every clone is retained; where verified, under half of the shortfall comes from an unresolved V gene, and the cause of the rest is unknown. The V and J calls and clone size are taken from that table; D and trimming were inferred from the DNA. Present in this sample are 400,000 to 450,000 clones, approximately 90% of which were seen just once. Roughly 1.4% of the sample goes to the ten largest clones.

Whole blood was collected in K2EDTA tubes by collaborating institutions according to the institutions' own protocols. For TCRbeta analysis, collaborator samples were shipped as frozen whole blood, as isolated PBMCs, or as DNA extracted from either sample type. As to this clone: This clone's antigen is unknown. No quality values exist for individual bases; no much larger clone is one base distant.

Between the V and J ends, shortened by 4 bases and 7 bases respectively, the junction contains 14 bases. The CDR3 holds 14 amino acids from the cysteine to the phenylalanine. Here the CDR3 DNA is all that survives: 42 bases in frame from base 1. Taken from the germline V gene (reference sequence), the CDR1 and CDR2 loops are LNHDA and SQIVND. Here the chain combines TRBV19 and TRBJ1-5; TRBD1 might be the D gene, on 5 matching bases. Sequenced input: peripheral blood. The receptor was isolated from a woman between 25 and 40 years old with active or convalescent COVID-19. The bases read TGTGCCAGTAGTACATTACAGGATATGCAGCCCCAGCATTTT. Its translation is CASSTLQDMQPQHF.